This T cell receptor (beta chain) is drawn from a study of shared clonotypes between healthy human individuals. Overall study findings and caveats: Among non-shared clonotypes, generation probabilities were lower than among those shared by all four donors.

Here immunoSEQ multiplex PCR was the method, and the copy in TCRdb shows in-frame clones only, minus some. The sample lists roughly 2.1 million clones; approximately 94% were seen once. With 4 bases removed from V and 4 bases from J, the gap between germline ends came to 14 bases. This CDR3 spans 15 amino acids. Germline V gives CDR1 LNHDA, CDR2 SQIVND (reference sequence). The naive CD8 population came from CD45RO-negative cells selected for CCR7, without terminally differentiated effector memory CD45RA+ cells. A word on this clone: The antigen remains undetermined.

The TCR sequence derives from a man between 18 and 29 years old in good health. Some clones in this sample may be carry-over from other donors' samples. Material: naive CD8+ T cells from PBMCs. The J gene is TRBJ1-5, the V gene TRBV19; no clear D. Here the CDR3 reads CASSSGNSLNQPQHF. CDR3 bases: TGTGCCAGTAGTAGCGGCAATTCACTTAATCAGCCCCAGCATTTT.